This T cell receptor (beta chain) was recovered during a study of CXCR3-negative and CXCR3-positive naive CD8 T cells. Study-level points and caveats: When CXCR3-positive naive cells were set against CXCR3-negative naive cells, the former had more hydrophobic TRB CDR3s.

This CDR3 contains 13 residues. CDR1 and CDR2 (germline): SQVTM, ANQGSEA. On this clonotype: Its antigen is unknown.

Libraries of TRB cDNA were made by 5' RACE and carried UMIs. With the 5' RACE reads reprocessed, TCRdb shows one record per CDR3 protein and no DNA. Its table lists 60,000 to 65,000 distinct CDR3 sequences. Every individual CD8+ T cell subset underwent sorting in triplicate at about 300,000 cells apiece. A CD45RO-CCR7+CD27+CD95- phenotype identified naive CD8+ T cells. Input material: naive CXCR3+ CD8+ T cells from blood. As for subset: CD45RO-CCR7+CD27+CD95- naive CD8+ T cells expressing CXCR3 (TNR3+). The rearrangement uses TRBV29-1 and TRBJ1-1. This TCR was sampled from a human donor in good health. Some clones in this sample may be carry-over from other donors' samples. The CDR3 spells CSVGGGGNTEAFF. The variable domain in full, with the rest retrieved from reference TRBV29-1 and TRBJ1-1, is SAVISQKPSRDICQRGTSLTIQCQVDSQVTMMFWYRQQPGQSLTLIATANQGSEATYESGFVIDKFPISRPNLTFSTLTVSNMSPEDSSIYLCSVGGGGNTEAFFGQGTRLTVV.